Shown below are 5 T cell receptor beta chains from a single sample sequenced in a study of control samples from healthy donors and cancer patients (TCRdb year 2020). Libraries were built with the immunoSEQ multiplex PCR assay. The clones in this table, taken by TCRdb from immuneACCESS, are in-frame only. Not every clone is retained; where verified, under half of the shortfall comes from an unresolved V gene, and the cause of the rest is unknown. Present in this sample are about 110,000 clones, about 80% of which were seen just once. Jointly, the top ten make up roughly 6.5% of the sample. Source material: blood. These receptors all stem from a young man in good health.

The chain uses TRBV5-4 and TRBJ2-3, with D hard to call. Trimming stripped 4 bases from V and 7 bases from J, with 13 bases between. Germline V lookup: CDR1 SGHNT, CDR2 YYREEE (reference sequence). CDR3 size: 13 residues. The CDR3 region is CASSLSKLNTQYF. For the CDR3, the DNA is TGTGCCAGCAGCCTCTCCAAGTTGAATACGCAGTATTTT.

This rearrangement joins TRBV2 to TRBJ1-1, with a tentative D call TRBD1 (5 bases). The CDR3 length is 12 residues. V was shortened by 4 bases and J by 3 bases, with 6 bases between the two germline ends. The germline CDR1 and CDR2 sequences are SNHLY and FYNNEI. CDR3 sequence reads: CASSGQYTEAFF. CDR3 coding DNA: TGTGCCAGCAGTGGACAGTACACTGAAGCTTTCTTT.

The V and J genes are TRBV30 and TRBJ2-3; a weak D match, TRBD2 (5 bases). CDR1 is GTSNPN, CDR2 SVGIG, per germline (reference sequence). CDR3 length: 14 residues. Deletions cut 3 bases from V and 10 bases from J, with 20 bases between. This CDR3 is CAWSEGGPIGSQYF. The CDR3 DNA reads TGTGCCTGGAGCGAGGGCGGTCCGATAGGGTCGCAGTATTTT.

The V and J genes are TRBV25-1 and TRBJ1-2; TRBD1 matches 9 bases. V lost 3 bases to trimming and J lost 3 bases; unmatched junction nucleotides: 5. The CDR3 is made up of 15 amino acids. CDR1 is MGHDK, CDR2 SYGVNS, per germline. CDR3 region: CASSDRDRAHYGYTF. As DNA, the CDR3 is TGTGCCAGCAGTGATAGGGACAGGGCACACTATGGCTACACCTTC.

J is TRBJ2-7 and V is TRBV21-1; the table's D call of TRBD2 was not tested on the DNA. TRBV21-1 is reported as a pseudogene. The CDR3 covers 13 residues. The CDR3 coding sequence is TGTGCCAGCAGCAAATCAGCGACTTACGAGCAGTACGTC. It encodes CASSKSATYEQYV.